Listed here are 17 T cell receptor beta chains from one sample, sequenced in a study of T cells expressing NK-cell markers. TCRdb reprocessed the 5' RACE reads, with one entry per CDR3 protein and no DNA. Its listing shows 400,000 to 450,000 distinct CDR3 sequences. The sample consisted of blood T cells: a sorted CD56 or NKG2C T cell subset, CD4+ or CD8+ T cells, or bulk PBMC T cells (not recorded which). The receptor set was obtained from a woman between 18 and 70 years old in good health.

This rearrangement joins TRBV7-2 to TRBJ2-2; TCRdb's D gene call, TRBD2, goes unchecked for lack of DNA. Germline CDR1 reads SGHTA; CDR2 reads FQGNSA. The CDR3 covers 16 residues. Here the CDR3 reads CASSWGSGPWVGELFF.

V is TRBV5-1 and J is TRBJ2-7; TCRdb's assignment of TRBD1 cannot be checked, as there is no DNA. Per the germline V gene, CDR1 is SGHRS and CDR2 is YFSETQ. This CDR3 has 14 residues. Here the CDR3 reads CASSRDRGRNEQYF.

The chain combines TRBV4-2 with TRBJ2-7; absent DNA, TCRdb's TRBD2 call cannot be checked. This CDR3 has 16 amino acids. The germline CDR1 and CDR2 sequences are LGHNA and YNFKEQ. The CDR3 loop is CATQERPLTPPYEQYF.

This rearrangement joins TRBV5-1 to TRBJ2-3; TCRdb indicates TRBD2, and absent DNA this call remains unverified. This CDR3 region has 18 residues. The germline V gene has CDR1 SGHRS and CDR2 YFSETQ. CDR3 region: CASSFNPTSGGRTDTQYF.

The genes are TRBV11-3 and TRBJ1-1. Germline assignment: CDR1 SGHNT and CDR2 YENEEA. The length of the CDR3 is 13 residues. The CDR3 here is CASSLEQNTEAFF.

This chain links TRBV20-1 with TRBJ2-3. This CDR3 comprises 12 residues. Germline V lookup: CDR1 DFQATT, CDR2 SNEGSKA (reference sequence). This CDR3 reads CSMTRPTDTQYF.

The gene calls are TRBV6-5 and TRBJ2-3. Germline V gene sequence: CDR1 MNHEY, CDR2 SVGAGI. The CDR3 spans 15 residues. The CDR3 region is CASSYSIGLTDTQYF.

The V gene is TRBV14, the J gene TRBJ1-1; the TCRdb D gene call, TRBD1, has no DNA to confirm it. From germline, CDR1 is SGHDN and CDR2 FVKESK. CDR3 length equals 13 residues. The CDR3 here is CASSQGRGSEAFF.

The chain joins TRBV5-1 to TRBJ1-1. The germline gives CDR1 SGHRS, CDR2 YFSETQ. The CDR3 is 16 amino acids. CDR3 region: CASSLVPLQGNTEAFF.

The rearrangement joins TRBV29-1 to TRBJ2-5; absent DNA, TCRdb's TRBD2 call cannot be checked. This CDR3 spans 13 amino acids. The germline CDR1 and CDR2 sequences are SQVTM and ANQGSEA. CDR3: CSVEAERAGPQYF. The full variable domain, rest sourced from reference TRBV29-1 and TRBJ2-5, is SAVISQKPSRDICQRGTSLTIQCQVDSQVTMMFWYRQQPGQSLTLIATANQGSEATYESGFVIDKFPISRPNLTFSTLTVSNMSPEDSSIYLCSVEAERAGPQYFGPGTRLLVL.

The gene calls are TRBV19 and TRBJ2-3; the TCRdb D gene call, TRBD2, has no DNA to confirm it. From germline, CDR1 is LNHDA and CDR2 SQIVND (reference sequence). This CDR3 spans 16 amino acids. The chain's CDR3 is CASSIVQTSGADTQYF.

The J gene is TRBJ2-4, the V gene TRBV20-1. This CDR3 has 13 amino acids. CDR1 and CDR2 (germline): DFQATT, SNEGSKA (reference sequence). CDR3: CSANPVAKNIQYF.

CDR3 region: CSASPGLAGPFYEQYF. The J gene is TRBJ2-7, the V gene TRBV20-1; the D call of TRBD2 rests on TCRdb alone, since no DNA is present to check it. The CDR3 covers 16 residues. Germline V CDR1 and CDR2: DFQATT, SNEGSKA (reference sequence).

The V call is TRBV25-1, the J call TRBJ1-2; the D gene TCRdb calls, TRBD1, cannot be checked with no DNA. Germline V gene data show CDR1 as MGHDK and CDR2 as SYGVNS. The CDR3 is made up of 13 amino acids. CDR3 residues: CASSDPPSYGYTF.

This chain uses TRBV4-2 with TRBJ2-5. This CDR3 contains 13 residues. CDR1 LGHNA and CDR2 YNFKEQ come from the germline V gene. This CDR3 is CASSQGPQETQYF.

CDR3 protein: CASSFQPGNNEQFF. The chain uses TRBV12-3 or TRBV12-4 and TRBJ2-1; the TCRdb call, TRBD1, lacks DNA for checking. This CDR3 comprises 14 residues.

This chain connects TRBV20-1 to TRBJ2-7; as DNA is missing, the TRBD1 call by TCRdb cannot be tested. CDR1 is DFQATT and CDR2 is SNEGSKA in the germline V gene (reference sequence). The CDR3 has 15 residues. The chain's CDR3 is CSASKRAPGRYEQYF.